This T cell receptor beta chain was obtained from a study of cytomegalovirus exposure and HLA in healthy donors. Across the study: In an early release, HLA-typed donors contributed 77 million or so unique TCR sequences.

As concerns this clone: The target antigen is unknown.

Findings and limits, study-wide: Presence/absence analysis assumed near-uniform sequencing depth across donors.

Primers: 60 Vbeta forward and 13 Jbeta reverse. Only in-frame clones appear in the TCRdb table, and some are missing; sequencing was by immunoSEQ multiplex PCR. The table includes about 120,000 clones, 80% detected once. CDR3 length: 19 residues. Trimming pared 5 bases from V and 1 base from J, leaving 23 bases between. Germline assignment: CDR1 SGHTA and CDR2 FQGTGA. This chain links TRBV7-3 with TRBJ1-4; D is possibly TRBD1 (5 bases). The TCR originated in a female donor in good health and CMV-seropositive. What was sequenced was PBMCs. This CDR3 reads CASSPTMGGEEVTNEKLFF. As DNA, the CDR3 is TGTGCCAGCAGCCCCACGATGGGAGGGGAAGAGGTAACTAATGAAAAACTGTTTTTT.